These 23 T cell receptor beta chains originate from one sample sequenced in a study of blood T cell repertoires in COVID-19. Sequencing was performed with immunoSEQ multiplex PCR; in TCRdb, only in-frame clones are kept and a portion is missing. The sample contains about 280,000 clones, approximately 90% of which appear only once. The source material was peripheral blood. The receptors come from a woman aged 50 to 60 who had recovered from COVID-19.

The chain couples TRBV10-3 to TRBJ1-1, with a tentative D call TRBD1 (6 bases). Per germline, CDR1 ENHRY and CDR2 SYGVKD. Trimming pared 6 bases from V and 1 base from J, leaving 6 bases between. This CDR3 is built from 12 residues. The CDR3 sequence: CAIRGANTEAFF. CDR3 sequence (DNA): TGTGCCATCAGGGGGGCGAACACTGAAGCTTTCTTT.

The chain has TRBV4-1 and TRBJ1-3; 8 bases fit TRBD1. The V gene end was trimmed by 5 bases and the J gene end by 6 bases; junction bases not matched to a gene: 9. The CDR3 consists of 15 residues. Per germline, CDR1 MGHRA and CDR2 YSYEKL. CDR3 coding DNA: TGCGCCAGCAGCTACCAGGGGGCGCGGGAAAACACCATATATTTT. Translating it yields CASSYQGARENTIYF.

CDR3 loop: CASYRDSSSYNEQFF. The CDR3 region has the DNA TGCGCCAGTTACCGGGACAGCAGCTCCTACAATGAGCAGTTCTTC. The chain couples TRBV5-1 to TRBJ2-1, with 7 bases identical to TRBD1. The trim removed 8 bases at V and 0 bases at J, leaving 8 bases unmatched. Germline values: CDR1 SGHRS, CDR2 YFSETQ. The CDR3 has 15 amino acids.

The chain employs TRBV29-1 and TRBJ2-2; a possible D gene is TRBD1 (5 bases). This CDR3 has 13 residues. From germline, CDR1 is SQVTM and CDR2 ANQGSEA. V gave up 3 bases and J gave up 3 bases, with 8 bases separating them. The CDR3, as DNA: TGCAGCGTTGACCAGGGATACACCGGGGAGCTGTTTTTT. Protein sequence: CSVDQGYTGELFF.

The chain is built from TRBV7-9 and TRBJ2-4, with 9 bases that match TRBD2. Germline loops: CDR1 SEHNR, CDR2 FQNEAQ (reference sequence). The CDR3 contains 19 residues. V was pared by 0 bases and J by 0 bases, with 9 bases of the junction left unmatched. In DNA form, the CDR3 reads TGTGCCAGCAGCTTAGCCCTCGCTAGCGGGGACTTAGCCAAAAACATTCAGTACTTC. Its translation is CASSLALASGDLAKNIQYF.

This clone was observed a handful of times. J is TRBJ2-1 and V is TRBV7-2; possible D gene TRBD1, 5 bases. CDR1 is SGHTA, CDR2 FQGNSA, per germline. CDR3 length: 15 residues. V was trimmed by 4 bases and J by 8 bases, leaving 18 bases between them. Here the CDR3 reads CASSSRWGRVDEQFF. In DNA form, the CDR3 reads TGTGCCAGCAGCTCCCGTTGGGGCAGGGTGGATGAGCAGTTCTTC. The whole variable domain, filled in from reference TRBV7-2 and TRBJ2-1, reads GAGVSQSPSNKVTEKGKDVELRCDPISGHTALYWYRQSLGQGLEFLIYFQGNSAPDKSGLPSDRFSAERTGGSVSTLTIQRTQQEDSAVYLCASSSRWGRVDEQFFGPGTRLTVL.

The chain uses TRBV6-6 and TRBJ2-3; D possibly corresponds to TRBD2 (6 bases). Germline V gives CDR1 MNHNY, CDR2 SVGAGI (reference sequence). The V end was cut by 4 bases, the J end by 4 bases, with 12 bases between. The CDR3 consists of 14 residues. CDR3 residues: CASSSLGGPDTQYF. CDR3 sequence (DNA): TGTGCCAGCAGTTCCCTGGGGGGTCCAGATACGCAGTATTTT.

V and J are TRBV12-3 or TRBV12-4 and TRBJ1-2, with D hard to call. The CDR3 totals 13 residues. Trimming cost V 3 bases and J 6 bases, with 11 bases left between them. CDR3 protein: CASSFGGGDGYTF. Here the CDR3 DNA reads TGTGCCAGCAGTTTCGGCGGAGGAGATGGCTACACCTTC.

V usage is TRBV19 and J usage is TRBJ2-1; D perhaps matches TRBD1 (6 bases). V was clipped by 4 bases and J by 9 bases, with 25 bases between them. In germline, CDR1 is LNHDA, CDR2 SQIVND (reference sequence). The CDR3 extends over 17 amino acids. The CDR3 spells CASSSRGQGAGAGEQFF. In DNA, the CDR3 is TGTGCCAGTAGTAGTAGGGGACAAGGGGCAGGGGCGGGTGAGCAGTTCTTC.

This chain links TRBV30 with TRBJ2-7; 7 bases fit TRBD1. The J segment lost 2 bases and the V segment lost 7 bases, leaving 5 bases of the junction unmatched. CDR1 is GTSNPN, CDR2 SVGIG, per germline (reference sequence). CDR3 length equals 12 residues. CDR3 sequence: CAFRDSTYEQYF. The CDR3 DNA follows: TGTGCCTTCAGGGACAGTACCTACGAGCAGTACTTC.

V usage is TRBV29-1 and J usage is TRBJ2-1; 7 nucleotides align to TRBD1. Germline V CDR1 and CDR2: SQVTM, ANQGSEA. The CDR3 is made up of 15 amino acids. J lost 4 bases, V lost 4 bases, and 10 bases had no gene match. The chain's CDR3 is CSVAGTASSYNEQFF. In DNA, the CDR3 is TGCAGCGTTGCTGGGACAGCCTCAAGTTACAATGAGCAGTTCTTC.

The gene calls are TRBV19 and TRBJ1-5, with TRBD1 as a possible D gene (5 bases). Germline loops: CDR1 LNHDA, CDR2 SQIVND (reference sequence). CDR3 length equals 13 residues. Trimming removed 9 bases from V and 0 bases from J, with 9 bases in between. CDR3 region: CASDSYSNQPQHF. The CDR3 DNA reads as TGTGCCAGCGACAGTTATAGCAATCAGCCCCAGCATTTT.

CDR3 sequence: CASRPDRATNEQFF. In nucleotides, the CDR3 is TGTGCCAGCAGACCTGACAGGGCTACGAATGAGCAGTTCTTC. The chain recombines TRBV5-4 with TRBJ2-1; 7 bases agree with TRBD1. Germline CDR1 and CDR2: SGHNT and YYREEE (reference sequence). The ends lost 5 bases at V and 7 bases at J; junction bases unmatched: 9. The CDR3 totals 14 residues.

This chain connects TRBV6-5 to TRBJ2-1; D gene uncertain. V shed 5 bases and J shed 7 bases, with 12 bases lying between them. Looked up from germline, CDR1 is MNHEY and CDR2 is SVGAGI. The CDR3 contains 13 residues. CDR3 in amino acids: CASSPLGANEQFF. The CDR3 region has the DNA TGTGCCAGCAGTCCCCTCGGTGCAAATGAGCAGTTCTTC.

This clone was counted a single time. The rearrangement links TRBV7-6 to TRBJ1-1; TRBD1 might be the D (6 bases). Germline V gene lookup returns CDR1 SGHVS and CDR2 FNYEAQ. The CDR3 totals 14 residues. Deletions cut 3 bases from V and 5 bases from J, with 13 bases between. This chain's CDR3 is CASSFLGQGTEAFF. DNA for the CDR3: TGTGCCAGCAGCTTCCTCGGGCAGGGGACTGAAGCTTTCTTT.

This sequence joins TRBV7-2 and TRBJ1-1; 7 nucleotides line up with TRBD1. The CDR3 contains 15 residues. Losses at the gene ends were 5 bases for V and 4 bases for J; bases not matched to a gene: 10. Germline values: CDR1 SGHTA, CDR2 FQGNSA. CDR3 loop: CASSPYRGQPTEAFF. In DNA form, the CDR3 reads TGTGCCAGCAGCCCATATAGGGGGCAGCCCACTGAAGCTTTCTTT.

V usage is TRBV5-1 and J usage is TRBJ2-2, with 9 nucleotides matching TRBD1. With 0 bases clipped from V and 2 bases from J, the junction kept 2 bases outside the gene matches. This CDR3 contains 16 residues. Germline V CDR1 and CDR2: SGHRS, YFSETQ. Written as DNA, the CDR3 is TGCGCCAGCAGCTTGGGGGACAGGGCTAACACCGGGGAGCTGTTTTTT. It encodes CASSLGDRANTGELFF.

J is TRBJ1-5 and V is TRBV5-6; TRBD1 might be the D (5 bases). The V and J ends lost 2 bases and 5 bases respectively, with 11 bases between them. CDR1 is SGHDT, CDR2 YYEEEE, per germline. CDR3 length: 14 residues. CDR3 residues: CASSFGDSYQPQHF. The CDR3 bases are TGTGCCAGCAGCTTTGGAGACAGTTATCAGCCCCAGCATTTT.

This sequence joins TRBV5-5 and TRBJ1-2; D gene ambiguous. The length of the CDR3 is 12 residues. Germline loops: CDR1 SGHKS, CDR2 YYEKEE (reference sequence). V dropped 0 bases and J dropped 5 bases, with 5 bases sitting between them. DNA of the CDR3: TGTGCCAGCAGCTTGGACGGGTATGGCTACACCTTC. Translated, it gives CASSLDGYGYTF.

The chain is built from TRBV6-1 and TRBJ1-1; TRBD1 is a possible D gene (5 bases). The V end was cut by 3 bases, the J end by 10 bases, with 15 bases between. Germline-derived CDR1 and CDR2 are MNHNS and SASEGT. There are 13 residues in the CDR3. The CDR3: CASSDWAGPAAFF. The CDR3 DNA reads TGTGCCAGCAGTGATTGGGCAGGGCCGGCAGCTTTCTTT.

This chain uses TRBV7-9 with TRBJ1-1; 10 positions agree with TRBD1. Trimming took 5 bases from V and 5 from J; bases not matched to a gene: 5. From germline, CDR1 is SEHNR and CDR2 FQNEAQ (reference sequence). There are 14 residues in the CDR3. CDR3 bases: TGTGCCAGCAGCAATGCGGGACAGGGGACTGAAGCTTTCTTT. It is translated as CASSNAGQGTEAFF. Complete variable domain (other parts from reference TRBV7-9 and TRBJ1-1): DTGVSQNPRHKITKRGQNVTFRCDPISEHNRLYWYRQTLGQGPEFLTYFQNEAQLEKSRLLSDRFSAERPKGSFSTLEIQRTEQGDSAMYLCASSNAGQGTEAFFGQGTRLTVV.

This clone was picked up one time. V and J are TRBV30 and TRBJ2-2; D remains unclear. Per the germline V gene, CDR1 is GTSNPN and CDR2 is SVGIG (reference sequence). V shed 5 bases and J shed 6 bases, with 10 bases lying between them. The CDR3 sequence is 12 residues long. CDR3 DNA sequence: TGTGCCTGGGGTTCAGAGGCCGGGGAGCTGTTTTTT. Amino acid sequence: CAWGSEAGELFF.

The sample holds one count of this clone. The V and J genes are TRBV11-2 and TRBJ1-2; possible D gene TRBD1, 5 bases. Between the trimmed V and J ends, which lost 4 bases and 7 bases, there was a span of 10 bases. CDR1 and CDR2 (germline): SGHAT, FQNNGV. The CDR3 loop spans 12 amino acids. The CDR3 reads CASSSRTSGYTF. The CDR3 region has the DNA TGTGCCAGCAGCTCGCGGACAAGTGGCTACACCTTC.